A single sample gave rise to the 2 T cell receptor beta chains below, sequenced in a study of OX40 agonist ivuxolimab in advanced cancers. TCRdb's table, derived via immunoSEQ multiplex PCR, lists solely in-frame clones and lacks some. The repertoire has tens of thousands of clones, approximately 91% of them found once; the top ten carry 0.25% to 0.3%. The sequencing used CD4+ or CD8+ T cells sorted from blood, collected in a trial of the OX40 agonist ivuxolimab. The receptors originated from an adult with an advanced solid tumor such as melanoma, head and neck, liver or kidney cancer.

This rearrangement joins TRBV9 to TRBJ2-7; D call uncertain. This CDR3 comprises 12 residues. Germline V gene lookup returns CDR1 SGDLS and CDR2 YYNGEE. V was shortened by 4 bases and J by 2 bases, with 7 bases between the two germline ends. CDR3 nucleotides: TGTGCCAGCAGCCCCGATACCTACGAGCAGTACTTC. It encodes CASSPDTYEQYF.

This clone was detected only once. This rearrangement joins TRBV7-9 to TRBJ2-1; 7 bases agree with TRBD2. Germline assignment: CDR1 SEHNR and CDR2 FQNEAQ (reference sequence). V dropped 0 bases and J dropped 15; count of bases not matched to a gene: 17. The CDR3 has 16 amino acids. CDR3 DNA sequence: TGTGCCAGCAGCTTAGCGTTCGGGTCTAGCGGTCAATGGGGGTTCTTC. This translates into CASSLAFGSSGQWGFF.